The rows below give T cell receptor beta chains drawn from one sample of a study of blood T cell repertoires in COVID-19. The table came from immunoSEQ multiplex PCR; TCRdb's copy has only in-frame clones and leaves some out. Altogether 200,000 to 250,000 clones are present, less than 90% being singletons, with the ten largest covering approximately 2.8%. Specimen: PBMCs or T cells enriched from blood (not recorded which). Receptors originate from a woman aged 45-59 years in a cohort exposed to, infected with or recovered from COVID-19 (not recorded which). The CDR3 runs from the conserved cysteine through the conserved F or W. A D gene is named only where the DNA matches it firmly. Rows give clone size only sometimes, using once, few, many, or a class for an expanded clone.

TRBV6-2/TRBV6-3	NA	TRBD1	TRBJ1-1	CASSYRRDSKAFF	TGTGCCAGCAGTTACCGCCGGGACAGTAAAGCTTTCTTT
TRBV7-7	NA	NA	TRBJ2-7	CASSLDLDRKQYF	TGTGCTAGCAGCTTAGACCTAGACAGAAAGCAGTACTTC
TRBV4-2	NA	NA	TRBJ2-2	CASSRVAGTGDTGELFF	TGTGCCAGCAGTCGAGTCGCAGGGACTGGTGACACCGGGGAGCTGTTTTTT
TRBV9	NA	NA	TRBJ1-1	CASSDSERDTEAFF	TGTGCCAGCAGCGACAGTGAGAGGGACACTGAAGCTTTCTTT
TRBV20-1	NA	NA	TRBJ1-2	CSAHTVLGYTF	TGCAGTGCCCATACAGTCTTAGGCTACACCTTC
TRBV10-3	NA	TRBD1	TRBJ1-2	CAITTLPGGQVHTF	TGTGCCATCACTACGCTGCCCGGGGGACAGGTCCACACCTTC
TRBV5-5	NA	TRBD1	TRBJ1-1	CASSRQGTSTDTEAFF	TGTGCCAGCAGCAGACAGGGGACATCTACGGACACTGAAGCTTTCTTT
TRBV19	NA	NA	TRBJ1-5	CASSEGHFSGPQHF	TGTGCCAGTTCCGAGGGACACTTCTCCGGGCCCCAGCATTTT
TRBV30	NA	NA	TRBJ1-6	CASQGYNSPLHF	TGTGCCTCTCAGGGTTATAATTCACCCCTCCACTTT
TRBV19	once	TRBD1	TRBJ1-5	CASSLGTGDWSNQPQHF	TGTGCCAGTAGTCTCGGGACAGGGGATTGGAGCAATCAGCCCCAGCATTTT
TRBV7-2	NA	NA	TRBJ1-3	CASSPQPGGGNTIYF	TGTGCCAGCAGCCCCCAACCGGGGGGAGGAAACACCATATATTTT
TRBV7-2	NA	NA	TRBJ1-2	CASSFSSANYGYTF	TGTGCCAGCAGCTTCTCTTCAGCTAACTATGGCTACACCTTC
TRBV18	NA	NA	TRBJ1-2	CASSTSQGYGYTF	TGTGCCAGCTCAACTTCCCAGGGCTATGGCTACACCTTC
TRBV5-4	NA	NA	TRBJ1-4	CASSFEGEKLFF	TGTGCCAGCAGCTTTGAGGGTGAAAAACTGTTTTTT
TRBV20-1	NA	NA	TRBJ2-2	CSASRSGTPDRYTNTGELFF	TGCAGTGCTAGTCGTTCCGGTACCCCCGACAGATATACGAACACCGGGGAGCTGTTTTTT
TRBV11-2	NA	TRBD2	TRBJ2-7	CASSLGRGGSYEQYF	TGTGCCAGCAGCTTGGGTCGGGGGGGCTCCTACGAGCAGTACTTC
TRBV23-1	NA	TRBD1	TRBJ1-5	CASSQSDRGRQPQHF	TGCGCCAGCAGTCAATCTGACAGGGGACGTCAGCCCCAGCATTTT
TRBV19	once	NA	TRBJ1-1	CASSTQQNTEAFF	TGTGCCAGTAGTACCCAACAGAACACTGAAGCTTTCTTT
TRBV24-1	once	TRBD1	TRBJ1-5	CATSRTGLDQPQHF	TGTGCCACCAGTCGGACAGGGTTGGATCAGCCCCAGCATTTT
TRBV7-3	NA	NA	TRBJ1-6	CASSLTGPNSPLHF	TGTGCCAGCAGCTTAACGGGCCCCAATTCACCCCTCCACTTT
TRBV2	NA	NA	TRBJ1-6	CASSESLWDLSSSYNSPLHF	TGTGCCAGCAGTGAAAGTTTGTGGGACTTGAGTAGCTCCTATAATTCACCCCTCCACTTT
TRBV28	NA	TRBD1	TRBJ1-6	CASKGQLYNSPLHF	TGTGCCAGCAAGGGACAGTTATATAATTCACCCCTCCACTTT
TRBV28	NA	NA	TRBJ2-7	CASSDSLPYEQYF	TGTGCCAGCAGCGACAGTTTACCCTACGAGCAGTACTTC
TRBV19	once	NA	TRBJ2-5	CASSLGQPTRETQYF	TGTGCCAGTTCACTCGGACAGCCCACAAGGGAGACCCAGTACTTC
TRBV6-5	NA	TRBD2	TRBJ2-1	CASRPGLAGQNEQFF	TGTGCCAGCAGGCCAGGACTAGCGGGGCAAAATGAGCAGTTCTTC
TRBV28	NA	NA	TRBJ1-5	CASTFVAGVQPQHF	TGTGCCAGTACTTTTGTGGCAGGGGTACAGCCCCAGCATTTT
TRBV12-5	NA	TRBD1	TRBJ1-5	CASGSPTGRLQPQHF	TGTGCTAGTGGTTCCCCGACAGGGCGTCTACAGCCCCAGCATTTT